These 10 T cell receptor beta chains were all obtained from the same sample, sequenced in a study of preoperative IRX-2 immunotherapy in early breast cancer (dated by TCRdb to the late 2010s). What this sample's treatment or condition label stands for: preoperative locoregional IRX-2 cytokine immunotherapy. To prepare the library, the immunoSEQ multiplex PCR assay was applied. The table was pulled from immuneACCESS by TCRdb, which kept in-frame rearrangements only. Such tables lose some clones; where checked, under half of the loss comes from unresolved V genes, and the rest has no known cause. The sample table shows around 25,000 clones, and roughly 96% are seen once. Clones ranked in the top ten supply around 16% of the sample. This material consisted of tumor tissue, taken after IRX-2 immunotherapy. These receptors originate from a human donor with breast cancer.

V gene TRBV5-1 combines with J gene TRBJ2-7; tentatively, D is TRBD1 or TRBD2 (5 bases each). V was pared by 4 bases and J by 2 bases, with 16 bases between. The CDR3 extends over 15 amino acids. Germline CDR1 is SGHRS and CDR2 is YFSETQ. The CDR3 DNA follows: TGCGCCAGCAGCCCCAACTCCGGGGCTACCTACGAGCAGTACTTC. It codes for CASSPNSGATYEQYF. The variable domain in full, completed from reference TRBV5-1 and TRBJ2-7, reads KAGVTQTPRYLIKTRGQQVTLSCSPISGHRSVSWYQQTPGQGLQFLFEYFSETQRNKGNFPGRFSGRQFSNSRSEMNVSTLELGDSALYLCASSPNSGATYEQYFGPGTRLTVT.

The CDR3 DNA reads TGTGCCAGCAGCTTAGTGGAACGGACCTACACAGATACGCAGTATTTT. Its translation is CASSLVERTYTDTQYF. This chain connects TRBV7-9 to TRBJ2-3; D gene ambiguous. Germline-derived CDR1 and CDR2 are SEHNR and FQNEAQ (reference sequence). The CDR3 covers 16 residues. Trimming pared 1 base from V and 2 bases from J, leaving 13 bases between.

CDR3 sequence: CASSSSQTGYNEQFF. CDR3 DNA: TGTGCCAGCAGTTCCTCCCAGACGGGATACAATGAGCAGTTCTTC. The chain joins TRBV27 to TRBJ2-1; D perhaps matches TRBD2 (5 bases). Per the germline V gene, CDR1 is MNHEY and CDR2 is SMNVEV (reference sequence). Trimming removed 4 bases from V and 4 bases from J, with 14 bases in between. This CDR3 region has 15 residues.

This CDR3 reads CASSPASGANVLTF. CDR3 DNA: TGTGCCAGCTCACCCGCCTCTGGGGCCAACGTCCTGACTTTC. This chain joins TRBV18 and TRBJ2-6; the D is unclear. Trimming pared 3 bases from V and 0 bases from J, leaving 3 bases between. The CDR3 is 14 residues long. CDR1 and CDR2 (germline): KGHSH, LQKENI.

The rearrangement joins TRBV7-9 to TRBJ1-1; D ambiguous. Trimming pared 5 bases from V and 11 bases from J, leaving 18 bases between. The CDR3 length is 13 residues. Per the germline V gene, CDR1 is SEHNR and CDR2 is FQNEAQ (reference sequence). The chain's CDR3 is CASSLMQNLGAFF. The CDR3 DNA sequence: TGTGCCAGCAGCCTAATGCAGAACCTTGGGGCTTTCTTT.

The sample holds one count of this clone. V gene TRBV5-4 combines with J gene TRBJ2-1; D is undetermined. This CDR3 comprises 17 residues. V lost 4 bases and J 0 bases, leaving 17 bases between the germline ends. Germline V gene sequence: CDR1 SGHNT, CDR2 YYREEE (reference sequence). CDR3 bases: TGTGCCAGCAGCCCCGAAGGAATCGGCTTCTCCTACAATGAGCAGTTCTTC. It is translated as CASSPEGIGFSYNEQFF.

This chain connects TRBV2 to TRBJ2-7, with 9 bases fitting TRBD1. The CDR3 totals 14 residues. V dropped 5 bases and J dropped 2; count of bases not matched to a gene: 4. Looked up from germline, CDR1 is SNHLY and CDR2 is FYNNEI. The DNA for the CDR3 is TGTGCCAGCAGTCTCGGACAGGGGACCTACGAGCAGTACTTC. Its protein is CASSLGQGTYEQYF.

The rearrangement joins TRBV2 to TRBJ2-1; 10 positions agree with TRBD2. This CDR3 has 14 residues. Per the germline V gene, CDR1 is SNHLY and CDR2 is FYNNEI. The V gene end was trimmed by 6 bases and the J gene end by 9 bases; junction bases not matched to a gene: 8. The DNA for the CDR3 is TGTGCCAGCAGAGCTAGCGGGAGAGGGGGTGAGCAGTTCTTC. Translated: CASRASGRGGEQFF.

The chain combines TRBV27 with TRBJ2-1, with D perhaps matching TRBD1 (5 bases). The germline gives CDR1 MNHEY, CDR2 SMNVEV (reference sequence). Deletions cut 7 bases from V and 7 bases from J, with 14 bases between. The CDR3 covers 13 residues. CDR3 sequence reads: CASTDRYRNEQFF. As DNA, the CDR3 is TGTGCCAGCACCGACCGATACAGGAATGAGCAGTTCTTC.

The chain recombines TRBV2 with TRBJ1-1; 7 bases agree with TRBD1. Germline V gene sequence: CDR1 SNHLY, CDR2 FYNNEI. Trimming cost V 7 bases and J 5 bases; bases outside gene matches: 19. The CDR3 is 17 amino acids. CDR3 amino acids: CASTDDMFLAGGTEAFF. DNA for the CDR3: TGTGCCAGCACCGACGATATGTTTTTGGCAGGGGGAACTGAAGCTTTCTTT.